This T cell receptor beta chain stems from a study of regulatory T cells in long-lasting Graves disease. Study results and caveats: TCR diversity was lower in persistent Graves' patients (versus newly diagnosed ones).

Relying on iRepertoire HTBI primers and Arm-PCR of CDR3 regions, the team built TCR beta libraries. MiXCR, run by TCRdb on the multiplex PCR reads, gives a single entry per CDR3 protein. This table holds roughly 500,000 distinct CDR3 sequences, around 12% found once. This clonotype was counted between two and nine times. As yet, its antigen is unknown. Time point indicated: newly diagnosed GD, antithyroid drugs for less than 3 months. After RNA was extracted from PBMCs, the TCR library was made from it. Looked up from germline, CDR1 is DFQATT and CDR2 is SNEGSKA (reference sequence). Trimming removed 0 bases at V and 1 base at J, with 3 bases between. The CDR3 is made up of 13 amino acids. Another study also made use of these data, one on T cells in Graves' hyperthyroidism and ophthalmopathy.

The material was peripheral blood mononuclear cells (PBMCs), obtained at new diagnosis, from a patient treated with antithyroid drugs. The TCR comes from a woman in her 30s with Graves disease. The chain combines TRBV20-1 with TRBJ2-2; D ambiguous. The CDR3 DNA reads TGCAGTGCTAGAGATCTGAACACCGGGGAGCTGTTTTTT. It codes for CSARDLNTGELFF.